These T cell receptor beta chains were read from a single sample in a study of cytomegalovirus exposure and HLA in healthy donors. Profiling relied on immunoSEQ multiplex PCR, and the TCRdb table lists in-frame clones only, not all of them. The top ten hold around 43% of the sample, which has 25,000 to 30,000 clones, 62% seen once. The sequencing input was PBMCs. All receptors derive from a male donor in good health and CMV-seropositive. CDR3s include the opening cysteine and the closing phenylalanine or tryptophan. The D gene is left open where the match is weak. Size values are once, few and many counts, or a class for expanded clones, and some rows have none.

D gene | clone size | J gene | V gene | CDR3 DNA | CDR3 protein
TRBD1 | - | TRBJ1-4 | TRBV7-9 | TGTGCCAGCAGCCAATGGACAGGGAGAGATGAAAAACTGTTTTTT | CASSQWTGRDEKLFF
TRBD1 | many | TRBJ2-6 | TRBV6-4 | TGTGCCAGCAGTGACGACAGGGGAGGCTCTGGGGCCAACGTCCTGACTTTC | CASSDDRGGSGANVLTF
- | - | TRBJ1-1 | TRBV5-4 | TGTGCCAGCAGCGCGGTAGCAGTTGAAGCTTTCTTT | CASSAVAVEAFF
TRBD2 | - | TRBJ2-7 | TRBV27 | TGTGCCACCCCGCACGGGCGGCGGGAGCCCCCCTACGAGCAGTACTTC | CATPHGRREPPYEQYF
TRBD1 | - | TRBJ1-1 | TRBV18 | TGTGCCAGCTCACCCCGACAGGGGGGCAACACTGAAGCTTTCTTT | CASSPRQGGNTEAFF
- | - | TRBJ1-2 | TRBV7-2 | TGTGCCAGCAGCTTTGGGGGCTATGCTAACTATGGCTACACCTTC | CASSFGGYANYGYTF
TRBD2 | - | TRBJ2-2 | TRBV7-8 | TGTGCCAGCAGCCCACGGGGGGGGGCGCGGGGACGCAGCACCGGGGAGCTGTTTTTT | CASSPRGGARGRSTGELFF
TRBD2 | few | TRBJ2-7 | TRBV28 | TGTGCCAGCAGCGGGACTAGCGGGAGGGCCGCCGAGCAGTACTTC | CASSGTSGRAAEQYF
- | - | TRBJ1-6 | TRBV9 | TGTGCCAGCAGCGTAGTGGCTGAAAATTCCCCCCTCCACTTT | CASSVVAENSPLHF
TRBD1 | - | TRBJ2-7 | TRBV29-1 | TGCAGCGTAAGACAGGGGTTAGTGGCCTACGAGCAGTACTTC | CSVRQGLVAYEQYF
TRBD1 | few | TRBJ1-4 | TRBV5-5 | TGTGCCAGCAGCTGGGGTAGGGGGCGTGAAAAACTGTTTTTT | CASSWGRGREKLFF
- | medium-sized | TRBJ2-7 | TRBV18 | TGTGCCAGCTCACAGTCTAGTCACGAGCAGTACTTC | CASSQSSHEQYF
TRBD1 | few | TRBJ2-7 | TRBV29-1 | TGCAGCGTTGAAGTCGTCTCGGGACAGGGCTCCTACGAGCAGTACTTC | CSVEVVSGQGSYEQYF
- | once | TRBJ1-6 | TRBV9 | TGTGCCAGCAGCGTAGGATCAGGTTCTAATTCACCCCTCCACTTT | CASSVGSGSNSPLHF
- | - | TRBJ2-7 | TRBV2 | TGTGCCAGCAGTGAAGGTGTTAACTACGAGCAGTACTTC | CASSEGVNYEQYF
TRBD1 | - | TRBJ2-1 | TRBV6-5 | TGTGCCAGCAGTTACGCACCGGGAACAGGGGGTCAAGAGCAGTTCTTC | CASSYAPGTGGQEQFF
TRBD2 | few | TRBJ2-3 | TRBV7-3 | TGTGCCAGCAGCCCCCTAAACCGTCTAGCGGGCGAAGATACGCAGTATTTT | CASSPLNRLAGEDTQYF
TRBD2 | - | TRBJ2-3 | TRBV10-3 | TGTGCCATCAGTCTGAAGACTAGCAGCACAGATACGCAGTATTTT | CAISLKTSSTDTQYF
- | - | TRBJ2-4 | TRBV2 | TGTGCCAGCGGCCGGACAGAAGCCAAAAACATTCAGTACTTC | CASGRTEAKNIQYF
- | - | TRBJ2-5 | TRBV4-1 | TGCGCCAGCAGCCAATTCCCGACAGGAATAGGAGAGACCCAGTACTTC | CASSQFPTGIGETQYF
TRBD1 | - | TRBJ1-1 | TRBV2 | TGTGCCAGCAGGACCGGGACAGGCCACATGAACACTGAAGCTTTCTTT | CASRTGTGHMNTEAFF
TRBD1 | - | TRBJ1-6 | TRBV27 | TGTGCCACCGGCTACAGGGGTAGTTTTTCACCCCTCCACTTT | CATGYRGSFSPLHF
- | few | TRBJ1-5 | TRBV27 | TGTGCCAGCAGTTTAATGGGGGGTAGCAATCAGCCCCAGCATTTT | CASSLMGGSNQPQHF
- | - | TRBJ1-1 | TRBV11-3 | TGTGCCAGCAGCTCGGGGAACGACCCGGGAATTACTGAAGCTTTCTTT | CASSSGNDPGITEAFF
- | - | TRBJ1-2 | TRBV14 | TGTGCCAGCAGCCAAGACCAGGTTAACTATGGCTACACCTTC | CASSQDQVNYGYTF
- | few | TRBJ2-3 | TRBV6-4 | TGTGCCAGCAGCCCGAAGGGAGGTGGAGATACGCAGTATTTT | CASSPKGGGDTQYF
- | - | TRBJ1-6 | TRBV5-1 | TGCGCCAGCAGCTTGGCCCGGTTTGAATCCGAACCCCTCCACTTT | CASSLARFESEPLHF
TRBD2 | once | TRBJ2-7 | TRBV27 | TGTGCCAGCAGTTTAACTAGCGGGGGCCGCTACGAGCAGTACTTC | CASSLTSGGRYEQYF
TRBD1 | - | TRBJ1-2 | TRBV5-1 | TGCGCCAGCAGCTCGGGACAGGGGGTCATCTATGGCTACACCTTC | CASSSGQGVIYGYTF
TRBD1 | - | TRBJ1-2 | TRBV19 | TGTGCCAGTAGTATACCGGGACAGGTCACCTATGGCTACACCTTC | CASSIPGQVTYGYTF
TRBD1 | - | TRBJ1-4 | TRBV6-5 | TGTGCCAGCAGTTTGACAGGGGGCGTTGGACATGAAAAACTGTTTTTT | CASSLTGGVGHEKLFF
- | - | TRBJ1-2 | TRBV28 | TGTGCCAGCAGCAGCCACCACCAGAGACAGGAGGTGGGGGGCTACACCTTC | CASSSHHQRQEVGGYTF
- | medium-sized | TRBJ1-1 | TRBV29-1 | TGCAGCGTTGAAGATCGCGGGGGGGTATGGACTGAAGCTTTCTTT | CSVEDRGGVWTEAFF
TRBD1 | few | TRBJ1-5 | TRBV7-9 | TGTGCCAGCAGTGTAGGGACAGCCAATCAGCCCCAGCATTTT | CASSVGTANQPQHF
TRBD2 | - | TRBJ2-1 | TRBV5-4 | TGTGCCAGCCGTTCGGGGACTAGCTCCTACAATGAGCAGTTCTTC | CASRSGTSSYNEQFF
TRBD1 | - | TRBJ1-3 | TRBV19 | TGTGCCAGTAGTCCGGAACACAGGGGCTTTGGAAACACCATATATTTT | CASSPEHRGFGNTIYF
- | few | TRBJ1-5 | TRBV10-1 | TGCGCCAGCAGTGAGACCGGGAGCCAGCCCCAGCATTTT | CASSETGSQPQHF
- | - | TRBJ1-2 | TRBV29-1 | TGCAGCGTTGTCCCTTCTGCGGGCTACACCTTC | CSVVPSAGYTF
- | - | TRBJ2-5 | TRBV5-3 | TGTGCCAGAAGTCTGAACGTATGTTTACCGGAAGAGACCCAGTACTTC | CARSLNVCLPEETQYF
- | - | TRBJ2-7 | TRBV7-2 | TGTGCCAGCAGCTTAGGCGGACAGTCGGGCGAGCAGTACTTC | CASSLGGQSGEQYF
- | - | TRBJ1-2 | TRBV7-8 | TGTGCCAGCAGCGCGACGCGGGCACATAACTATGGCTACACCTTC | CASSATRAHNYGYTF